The clone carrying this TCR beta chain showed up many times. TCRdb called the RT-PCR reads again in MiXCR, with one record for every CDR3 protein. The profile shows about 680,000 distinct CDR3 sequences, 14% of them singletons. The CDR3 has 13 amino acids. Trimming removed 8 bases from V and 6 bases from J; junction bases left unmatched: 9. Germline loops: CDR1 ENHRY, CDR2 SYGVKD. The sequenced sample consisted of memory CD4+ T cells from blood. The TCR sequence derives from a female donor in good health, serving as a healthy control. J is TRBJ1-1 and V is TRBV10-3; TRBD1 agrees at 7 bases. The CDR3 coding sequence is TGTGCCATCCGACCCCAGGGGGATGCTGAAGCTTTCTTT. Its translation: CAIRPQGDAEAFF.